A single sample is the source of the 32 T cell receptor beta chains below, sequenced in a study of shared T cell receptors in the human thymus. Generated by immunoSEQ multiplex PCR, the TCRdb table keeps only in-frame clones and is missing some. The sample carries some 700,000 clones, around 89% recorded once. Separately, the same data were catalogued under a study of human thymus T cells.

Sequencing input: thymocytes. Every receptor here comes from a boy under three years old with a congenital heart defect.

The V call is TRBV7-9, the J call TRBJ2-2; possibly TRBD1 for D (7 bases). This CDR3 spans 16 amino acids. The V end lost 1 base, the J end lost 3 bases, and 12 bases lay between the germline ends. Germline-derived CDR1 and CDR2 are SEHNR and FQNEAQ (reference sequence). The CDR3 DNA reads TGTGCCAGCAGCTTAGGTGGCAGGGGGGACACCGGGGAGCTGTTTTTT. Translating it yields CASSLGGRGDTGELFF. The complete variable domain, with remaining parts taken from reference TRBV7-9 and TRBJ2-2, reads DTGVSQNPRHKITKRGQNVTFRCDPISEHNRLYWYRQTLGQGPEFLTYFQNEAQLEKSRLLSDRFSAERPKGSFSTLEIQRTEQGDSAMYLCASSLGGRGDTGELFFGEGSRLTVL.

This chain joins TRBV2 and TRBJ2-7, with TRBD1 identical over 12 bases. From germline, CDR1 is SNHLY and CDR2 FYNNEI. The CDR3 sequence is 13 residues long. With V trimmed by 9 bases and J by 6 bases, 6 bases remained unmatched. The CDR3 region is CARGQGAQAEQYF. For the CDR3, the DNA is TGTGCCAGGGGACAGGGGGCGCAAGCCGAGCAGTACTTC.

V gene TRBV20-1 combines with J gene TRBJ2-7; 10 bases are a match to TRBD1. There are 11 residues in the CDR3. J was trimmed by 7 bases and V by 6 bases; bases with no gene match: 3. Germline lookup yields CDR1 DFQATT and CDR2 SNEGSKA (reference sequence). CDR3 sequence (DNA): TGCAGTGCGGGGGACAGGGGAGAGCAGTACTTC. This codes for CSAGDRGEQYF.

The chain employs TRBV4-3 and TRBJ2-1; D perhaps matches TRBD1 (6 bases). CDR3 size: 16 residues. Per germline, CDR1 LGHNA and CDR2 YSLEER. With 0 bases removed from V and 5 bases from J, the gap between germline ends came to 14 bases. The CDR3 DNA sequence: TGCGCCAGCAGCCAAGAAACCCAGGGGAGAGACAATGAGCAGTTCTTC. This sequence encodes CASSQETQGRDNEQFF.

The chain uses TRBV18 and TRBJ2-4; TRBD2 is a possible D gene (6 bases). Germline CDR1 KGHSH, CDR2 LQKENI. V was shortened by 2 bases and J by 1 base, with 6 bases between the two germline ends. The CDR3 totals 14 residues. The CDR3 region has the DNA TGTGCCAGCTCACCAGGGGGGGCCAAAAACATTCAGTACTTC. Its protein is CASSPGGAKNIQYF. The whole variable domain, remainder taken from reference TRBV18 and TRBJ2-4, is NAGVMQNPRHLVRRRGQEARLRCSPMKGHSHVYWYRQLPEEGLKFMVYLQKENIIDESGMPKERFSAEFPKEGPSILRIQQVVRGDSAAYFCASSPGGAKNIQYFGAGTRLSVL.

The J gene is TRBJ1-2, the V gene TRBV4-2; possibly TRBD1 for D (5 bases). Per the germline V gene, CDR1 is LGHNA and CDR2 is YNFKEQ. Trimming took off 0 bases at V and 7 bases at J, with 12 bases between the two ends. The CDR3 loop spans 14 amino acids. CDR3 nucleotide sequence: TGTGCCAGCAGCCAAGATGAGGGGAGGGGTGGCTACACCTTC. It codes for CASSQDEGRGGYTF.

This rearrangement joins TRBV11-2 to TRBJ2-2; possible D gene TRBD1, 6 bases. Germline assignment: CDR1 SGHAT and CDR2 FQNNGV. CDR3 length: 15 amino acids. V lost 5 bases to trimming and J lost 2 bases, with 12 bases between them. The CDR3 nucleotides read TGTGCCAGCAGCACCGGGACACGAAACACCGGGGAGCTGTTTTTT. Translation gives CASSTGTRNTGELFF.

The CDR3 sequence: CASSLQVYEQYF. The CDR3 DNA sequence: TGTGCCAGCAGCTTACAGGTTTACGAGCAGTACTTC. The chain uses TRBV7-9 and TRBJ2-7; D is uncertain. Germline V lookup: CDR1 SEHNR, CDR2 FQNEAQ (reference sequence). This CDR3 is built from 12 residues. V was shortened by 2 bases and J by 4 bases, with 6 bases between the two germline ends. The variable domain in full, completed from reference TRBV7-9 and TRBJ2-7, reads DTGVSQNPRHKITKRGQNVTFRCDPISEHNRLYWYRQTLGQGPEFLTYFQNEAQLEKSRLLSDRFSAERPKGSFSTLEIQRTEQGDSAMYLCASSLQVYEQYFGPGTRLTVT.

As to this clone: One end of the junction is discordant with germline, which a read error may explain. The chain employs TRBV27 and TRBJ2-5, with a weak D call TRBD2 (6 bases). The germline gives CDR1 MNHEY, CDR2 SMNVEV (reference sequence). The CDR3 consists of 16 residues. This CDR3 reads CVSSPSRLDSAETQYF. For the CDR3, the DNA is TGTGTCAGCAGTCCTTCACGACTAGACTCTGCAGAGACCCAGTACTTC.

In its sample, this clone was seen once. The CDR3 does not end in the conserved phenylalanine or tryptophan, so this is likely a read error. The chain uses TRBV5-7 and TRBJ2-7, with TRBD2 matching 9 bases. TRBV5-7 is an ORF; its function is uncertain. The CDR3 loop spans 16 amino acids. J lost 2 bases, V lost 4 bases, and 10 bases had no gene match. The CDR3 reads CASSPKRGADPYEQYL. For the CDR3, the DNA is TGTGCCAGCAGCCCCAAGCGGGGGGCCGACCCCTACGAGCAGTACCTC.

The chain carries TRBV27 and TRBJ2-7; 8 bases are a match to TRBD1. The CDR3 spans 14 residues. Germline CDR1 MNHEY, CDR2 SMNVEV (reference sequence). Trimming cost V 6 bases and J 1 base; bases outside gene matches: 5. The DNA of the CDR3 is TGTGCCAGCAGCCCAGGGGGCCCTTCCTACGAGCAGTACTTC. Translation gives CASSPGGPSYEQYF.

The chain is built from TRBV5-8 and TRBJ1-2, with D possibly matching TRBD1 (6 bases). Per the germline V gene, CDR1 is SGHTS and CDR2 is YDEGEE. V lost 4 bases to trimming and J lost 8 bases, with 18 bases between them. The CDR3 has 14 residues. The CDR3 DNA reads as TGTGCCAGCAGCCGCCTAATCAAGGGGGACGGCTACACCTTC. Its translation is CASSRLIKGDGYTF. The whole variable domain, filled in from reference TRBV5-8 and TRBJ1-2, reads EAGVTQSPTHLIKTRGQQATLRCSPISGHTSVYWYQQALGLGLQFLLWYDEGEERNRGNFPPRFSGRQFPNYSSELNVNALELEDSALYLCASSRLIKGDGYTFGSGTRLTVV.

The CDR3 reads CASSLRGPRADYEQYF. CDR3 DNA sequence: TGTGCCAGCAGTTTAAGGGGCCCCAGAGCCGACTACGAGCAGTACTTC. This chain joins TRBV27 and TRBJ2-7, with a weak D call TRBD1 (5 bases). Germline V CDR1 and CDR2: MNHEY, SMNVEV (reference sequence). CDR3 length: 16 residues. The V gene lost 2 bases and the J gene lost 3 bases, with 17 bases spanning the gap.

The CDR3 DNA reads TGTGCCAGCAGTGATTACAGGGGGACTCAGCCCCAGCATTTT. It is translated as CASSDYRGTQPQHF. The rearrangement joins TRBV2 to TRBJ1-5, with TRBD1 matching over 8 bases. The germline gives CDR1 SNHLY, CDR2 FYNNEI. V was pared by 3 bases and J by 6 bases, with 4 bases of the junction left unmatched. The CDR3 runs 14 residues.

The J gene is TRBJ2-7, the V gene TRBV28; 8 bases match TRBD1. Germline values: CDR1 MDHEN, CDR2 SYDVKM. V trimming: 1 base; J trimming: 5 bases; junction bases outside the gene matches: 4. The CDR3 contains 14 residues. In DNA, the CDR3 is TGTGCCAGCAGTTTATTACAGGGGGGTGACGAGCAGTACTTC. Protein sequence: CASSLLQGGDEQYF.

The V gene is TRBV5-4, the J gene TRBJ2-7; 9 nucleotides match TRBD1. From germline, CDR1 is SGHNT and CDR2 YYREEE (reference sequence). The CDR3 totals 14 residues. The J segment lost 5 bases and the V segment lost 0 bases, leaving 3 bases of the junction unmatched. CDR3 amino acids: CASSLDRGRNEQYF. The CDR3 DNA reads TGTGCCAGCAGCTTGGACAGGGGGCGGAACGAGCAGTACTTC.

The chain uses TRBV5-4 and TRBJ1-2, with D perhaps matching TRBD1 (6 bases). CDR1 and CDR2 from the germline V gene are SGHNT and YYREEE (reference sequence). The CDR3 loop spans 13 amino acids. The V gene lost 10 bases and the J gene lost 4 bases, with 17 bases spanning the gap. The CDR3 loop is CASTPGTPYGYTF. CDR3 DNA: TGTGCCTCCACCCCGGGGACACCCTATGGCTACACCTTC.

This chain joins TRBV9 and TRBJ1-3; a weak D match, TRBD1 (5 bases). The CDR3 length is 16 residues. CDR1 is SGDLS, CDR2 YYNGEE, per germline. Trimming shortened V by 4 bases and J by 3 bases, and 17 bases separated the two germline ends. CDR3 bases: TGTGCCAGCAGCTCATACAGGTCGGGGGTTGGAAACACCATATATTTT. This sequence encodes CASSSYRSGVGNTIYF.

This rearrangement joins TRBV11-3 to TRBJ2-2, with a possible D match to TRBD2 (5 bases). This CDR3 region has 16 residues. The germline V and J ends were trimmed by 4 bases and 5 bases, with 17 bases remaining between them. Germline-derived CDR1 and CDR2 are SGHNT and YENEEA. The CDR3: CASSSTSRVATGELFF. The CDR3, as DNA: TGTGCCAGCAGCTCAACCAGTCGAGTAGCGACCGGGGAGCTGTTTTTT.

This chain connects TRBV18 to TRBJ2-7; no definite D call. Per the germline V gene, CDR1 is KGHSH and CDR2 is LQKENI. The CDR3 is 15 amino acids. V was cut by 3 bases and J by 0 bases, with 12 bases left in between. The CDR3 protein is CASSPPTEHSYEQYF. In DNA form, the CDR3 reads TGTGCCAGCTCACCCCCTACAGAACACTCCTACGAGCAGTACTTC.

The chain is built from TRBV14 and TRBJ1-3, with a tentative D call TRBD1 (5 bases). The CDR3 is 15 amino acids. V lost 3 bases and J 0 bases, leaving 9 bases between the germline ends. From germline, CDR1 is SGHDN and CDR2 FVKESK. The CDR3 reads CASSQTQGSGNTIYF. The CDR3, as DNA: TGTGCCAGCAGCCAGACCCAGGGCTCTGGAAACACCATATATTTT. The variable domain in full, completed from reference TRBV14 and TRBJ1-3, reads EAGVTQFPSHSVIEKGQTVTLRCDPISGHDNLYWYRRVMGKEIKFLLHFVKESKQDESGMPNNRFLAERTGGTYSTLKVQPAELEDSGVYFCASSQTQGSGNTIYFGEGSWLTVV.

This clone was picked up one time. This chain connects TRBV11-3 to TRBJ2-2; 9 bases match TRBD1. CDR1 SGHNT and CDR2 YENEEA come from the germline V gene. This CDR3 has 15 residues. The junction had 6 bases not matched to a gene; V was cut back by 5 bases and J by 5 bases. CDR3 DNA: TGTGCCAGCAGCCCCAGGACAGGGGAAACCGGGGAGCTGTTTTTT. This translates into CASSPRTGETGELFF.

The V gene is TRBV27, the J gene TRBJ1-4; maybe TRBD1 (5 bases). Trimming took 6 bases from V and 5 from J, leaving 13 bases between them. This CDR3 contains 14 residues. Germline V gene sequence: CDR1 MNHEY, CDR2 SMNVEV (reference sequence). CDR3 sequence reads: CASSPGGSNEKLFF. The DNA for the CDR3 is TGTGCCAGCAGCCCCGGGGGTTCCAATGAAAAACTGTTTTTT.

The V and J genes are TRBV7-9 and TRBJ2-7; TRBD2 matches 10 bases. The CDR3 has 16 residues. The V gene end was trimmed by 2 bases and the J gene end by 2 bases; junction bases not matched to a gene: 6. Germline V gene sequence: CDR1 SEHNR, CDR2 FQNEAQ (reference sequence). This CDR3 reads CASSLPASGSPYEQYF. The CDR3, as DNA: TGTGCCAGCAGCTTACCTGCTAGCGGGAGTCCCTACGAGCAGTACTTC.

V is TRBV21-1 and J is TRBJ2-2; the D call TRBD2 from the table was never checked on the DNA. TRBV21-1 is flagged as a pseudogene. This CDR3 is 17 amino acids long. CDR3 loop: CASSFHWREVPTGELFF. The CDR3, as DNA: TGTGCCAGCAGCTTCCACTGGCGGGAGGTCCCCACCGGGGAGCTGTTTTTT.

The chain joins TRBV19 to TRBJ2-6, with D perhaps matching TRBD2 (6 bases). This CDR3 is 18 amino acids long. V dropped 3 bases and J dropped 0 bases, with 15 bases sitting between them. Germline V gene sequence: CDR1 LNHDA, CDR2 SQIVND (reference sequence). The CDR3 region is CASSIRGGGSSGANVLTF. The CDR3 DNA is TGTGCCAGTAGTATTCGAGGTGGGGGGTCCTCTGGGGCCAACGTCCTGACTTTC.

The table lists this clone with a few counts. CDR3 amino acids: CASSHFAYGTSGRFHEQYF. The DNA for the CDR3 is TGCGCCAGCAGCCATTTTGCTTATGGGACTAGCGGGAGATTCCACGAGCAGTACTTC. J is TRBJ2-7 and V is TRBV4-3, with 14 bases matching TRBD2. The junction had 15 bases not matched to a gene; V was cut back by 3 bases and J by 5 bases. CDR1 and CDR2 (germline): LGHNA, YSLEER. This CDR3 contains 19 residues.

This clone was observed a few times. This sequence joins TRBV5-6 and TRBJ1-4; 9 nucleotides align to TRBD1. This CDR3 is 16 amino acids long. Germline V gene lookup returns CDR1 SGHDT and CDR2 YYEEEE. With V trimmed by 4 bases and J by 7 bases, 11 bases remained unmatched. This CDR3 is CASSTIPTGGGEKLFF. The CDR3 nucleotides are TGTGCCAGCAGCACGATTCCGACAGGGGGTGGTGAAAAACTGTTTTTT. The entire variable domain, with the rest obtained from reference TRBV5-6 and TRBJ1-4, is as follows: DAGVTQSPTHLIKTRGQQVTLRCSPKSGHDTVSWYQQALGQGPQFIFQYYEEEERQRGNFPDRFSGHQFPNYSSELNVNALLLGDSALYLCASSTIPTGGGEKLFFGSGTQLSVL.

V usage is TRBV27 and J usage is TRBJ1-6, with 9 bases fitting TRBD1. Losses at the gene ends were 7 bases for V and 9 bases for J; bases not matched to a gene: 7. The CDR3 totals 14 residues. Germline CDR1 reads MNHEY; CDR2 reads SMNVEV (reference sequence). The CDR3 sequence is CASTGTGRGSPLHF. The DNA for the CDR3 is TGTGCCAGCACCGGGACAGGGAGAGGTTCACCCCTCCACTTT.

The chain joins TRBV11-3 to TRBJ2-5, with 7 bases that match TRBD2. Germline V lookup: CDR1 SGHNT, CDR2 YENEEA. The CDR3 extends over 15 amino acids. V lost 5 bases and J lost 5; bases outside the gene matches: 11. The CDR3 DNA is TGTGCCAGCAGCCCCGAAGCGGGATCGGGGGAGACCCAGTACTTC. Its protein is CASSPEAGSGETQYF.

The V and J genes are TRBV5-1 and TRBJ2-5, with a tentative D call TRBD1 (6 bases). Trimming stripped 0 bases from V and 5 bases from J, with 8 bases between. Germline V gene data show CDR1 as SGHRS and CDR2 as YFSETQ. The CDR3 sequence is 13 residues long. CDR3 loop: CASSLARGETQYF. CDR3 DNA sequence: TGCGCCAGCAGCTTGGCGAGGGGGGAGACCCAGTACTTC.

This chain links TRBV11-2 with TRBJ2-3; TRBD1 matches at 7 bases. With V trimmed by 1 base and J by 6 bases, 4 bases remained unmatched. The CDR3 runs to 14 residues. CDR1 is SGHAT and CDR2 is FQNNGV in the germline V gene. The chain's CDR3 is CASSLGPTGDTQYF. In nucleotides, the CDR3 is TGTGCCAGCAGCTTAGGCCCGACAGGGGATACGCAGTATTTT.